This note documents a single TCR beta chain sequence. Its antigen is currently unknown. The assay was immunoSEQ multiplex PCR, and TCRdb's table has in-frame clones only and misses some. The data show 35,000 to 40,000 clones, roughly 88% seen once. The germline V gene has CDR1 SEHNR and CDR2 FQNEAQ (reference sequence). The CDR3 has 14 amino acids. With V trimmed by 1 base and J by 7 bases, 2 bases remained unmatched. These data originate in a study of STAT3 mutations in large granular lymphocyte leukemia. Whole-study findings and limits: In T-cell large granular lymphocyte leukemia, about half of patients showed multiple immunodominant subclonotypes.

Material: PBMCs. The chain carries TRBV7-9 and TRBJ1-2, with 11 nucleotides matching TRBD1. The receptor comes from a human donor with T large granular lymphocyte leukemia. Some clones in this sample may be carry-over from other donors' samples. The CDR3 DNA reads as TGTGCCAGCAGCTTAGGAGGGACAGGGGGTGGCTACACCTTC. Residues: CASSLGGTGGGYTF.